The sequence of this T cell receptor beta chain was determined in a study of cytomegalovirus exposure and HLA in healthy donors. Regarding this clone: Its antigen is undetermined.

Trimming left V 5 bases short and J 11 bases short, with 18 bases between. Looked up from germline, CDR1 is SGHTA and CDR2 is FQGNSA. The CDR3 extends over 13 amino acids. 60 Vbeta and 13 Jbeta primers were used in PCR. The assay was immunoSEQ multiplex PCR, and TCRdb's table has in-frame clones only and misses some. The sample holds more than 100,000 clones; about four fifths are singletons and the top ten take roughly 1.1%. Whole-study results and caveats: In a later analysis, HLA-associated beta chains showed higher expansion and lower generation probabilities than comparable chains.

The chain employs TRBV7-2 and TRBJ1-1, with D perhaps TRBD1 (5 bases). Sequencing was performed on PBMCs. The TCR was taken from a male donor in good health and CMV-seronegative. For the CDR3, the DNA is TGTGCCAGCAGCGACACGACAGCGGGGCGTGCTTTCTTT. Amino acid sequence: CASSDTTAGRAFF.